This T cell receptor (beta chain) was profiled in a study of blood T cell repertoires in COVID-19. Using immunoSEQ multiplex PCR, the repertoire was profiled, and TCRdb retains in-frame clones only, with some absent. The sample includes some 140,000 clones, around 80% of them seen just once. CDR3 length: 14 residues. Germline assignment: CDR1 MNHEY and CDR2 SVGEGT. Trimming stripped 0 bases from V and 6 bases from J, with 10 bases between. The V gene is TRBV6-2 or TRBV6-3, the J gene TRBJ2-3; tentative D call: TRBD2 (6 bases). The sequenced sample consisted of peripheral blood. This TCR was sampled from a man older than 75 with acute or convalescent COVID-19. The CDR3 DNA reads as TGTGCCAGCAGTTACTCGGCGGGGCGGGATACGCAGTATTTT. Its translation: CASSYSAGRDTQYF.